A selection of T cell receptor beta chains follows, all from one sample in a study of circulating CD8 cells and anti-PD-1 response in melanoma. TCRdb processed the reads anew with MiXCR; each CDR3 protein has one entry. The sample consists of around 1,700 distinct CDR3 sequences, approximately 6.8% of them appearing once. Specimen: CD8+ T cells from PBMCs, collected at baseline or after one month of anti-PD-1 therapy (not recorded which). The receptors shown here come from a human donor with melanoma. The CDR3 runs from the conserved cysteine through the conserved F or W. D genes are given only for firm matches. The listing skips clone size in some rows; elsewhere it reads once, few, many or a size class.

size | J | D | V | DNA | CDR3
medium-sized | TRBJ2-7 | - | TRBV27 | TGTGCCAGCAGTTTATCCCCATACGAGCAGTACTTC | CASSLSPYEQYF
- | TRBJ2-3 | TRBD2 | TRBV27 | TGTGCCGGCAGACTAGCGGAAGATACGCAGTATTTT | CAGRLAEDTQYF
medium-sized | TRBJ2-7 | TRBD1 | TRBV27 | TGTGCCACCTATGGGGCAGGGGGATATAAAGGCTACGAGCAGTACTTC | CATYGAGGYKGYEQYF
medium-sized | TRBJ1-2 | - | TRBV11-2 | TGTGCCAGCAGCTTAGGGGGGCTCCAGGGCTACACCTTC | CASSLGGLQGYTF
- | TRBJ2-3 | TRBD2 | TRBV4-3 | TGCGCCAGCAGCCAAGAGACTAGCGGGGCCCCCCAAGATACGCAGTATTTT | CASSQETSGAPQDTQYF
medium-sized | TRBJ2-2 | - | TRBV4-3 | TGCGCCAGCAGCCAAGAGGGCGGTCTTGGACAGCAAGGGGACACCGGGGAGCTGTTTTTT | CASSQEGGLGQQGDTGELFF
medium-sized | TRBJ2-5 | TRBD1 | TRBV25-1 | TGTGCCAGCAGCACCCCCGGGACAGGGGGGGGAGAGACCCAGTACTTC | CASSTPGTGGGETQYF
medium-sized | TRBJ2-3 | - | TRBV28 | TGTGCCAGCAGTTCGGGGGTGAGCCTCCCCACAGATACGCAGTATTTT | CASSSGVSLPTDTQYF
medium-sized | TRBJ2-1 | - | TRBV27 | TGTGCCAGCAGCCCGGTTTTAATCGGGAATGAGCAGTTCTTC | CASSPVLIGNEQFF
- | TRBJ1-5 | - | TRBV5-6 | TGTGCCAGCAGCTCACGATACCTCTATAGCAATCAGCCCCAGCATTTT | CASSSRYLYSNQPQHF
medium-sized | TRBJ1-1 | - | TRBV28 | TGTGCCAGCCAGCAGACAGGTTATAACACTGAAGCTTTCTTT | CASQQTGYNTEAFF
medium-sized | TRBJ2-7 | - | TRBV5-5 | TGTGCCAGCAGCTTGAAGGGGGACCTCTCCTACGAGCAGTACTTC | CASSLKGDLSYEQYF
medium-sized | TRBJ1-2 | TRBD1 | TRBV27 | TGTGCCAGCAGTTCCCGGGACAGGGGGCGCAATGGCTACACCTTC | CASSSRDRGRNGYTF
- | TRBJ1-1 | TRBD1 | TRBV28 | TGTGCCAGCAGGCCGACAGGGTCCAGAACGAACACTGAAGCTTTCTTT | CASRPTGSRTNTEAFF
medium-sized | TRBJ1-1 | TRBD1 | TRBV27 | TGTGCCAGCAGCACACGGGGAGGGGGCTACACTGAAGCTTTCTTT | CASSTRGGGYTEAFF
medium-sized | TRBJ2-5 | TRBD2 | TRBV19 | TGTGCCAGTAGTGGACCCCTAGCGGGAGTTTTGGAGACCCAGTACTTC | CASSGPLAGVLETQYF
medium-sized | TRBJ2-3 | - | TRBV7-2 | TGTGCCAGCAGCCGCCGAGAGGGTACCACAGATACGCAGTATTTT | CASSRREGTTDTQYF
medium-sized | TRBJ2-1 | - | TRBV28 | TGTGCCAGCACCATCGAGGACAGAGAATACAATGAGCAGTTCTTC | CASTIEDREYNEQFF
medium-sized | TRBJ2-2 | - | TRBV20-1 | TGCAGTGCTAGAGATCAAGGTGGCCGTTCCACCGGGGAGCTGTTTTTT | CSARDQGGRSTGELFF
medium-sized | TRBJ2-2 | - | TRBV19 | TGTGCCAGTACATTAGGGGTTGTACCCGGGGAGCTGTTTTTT | CASTLGVVPGELFF
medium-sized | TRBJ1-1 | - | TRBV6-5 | TGTGCCAGCAGTTACTCGTCCAACACCCAGAACACTGAAGCTTTCTTT | CASSYSSNTQNTEAFF
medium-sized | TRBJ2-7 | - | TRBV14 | TGTGCCAGCAGCCTAAAGAGGGGCGGTCCGAGATCAGAGCAGTACTTC | CASSLKRGGPRSEQYF
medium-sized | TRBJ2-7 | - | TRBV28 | TGTGCCAGCAGTACGACTAGTAGGGCTCCCGAGCAGTACTTC | CASSTTSRAPEQYF
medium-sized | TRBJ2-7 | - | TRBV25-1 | TGTGCCAGCAGTGAAGTCAGTTACGAGCAGTACTTC | CASSEVSYEQYF
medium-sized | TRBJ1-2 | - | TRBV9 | TGTGCCAGCAGCGTAGCACAAGAAGGTCGCGGCTACACCTTC | CASSVAQEGRGYTF
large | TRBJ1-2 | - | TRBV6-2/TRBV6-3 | TGTGCCAGCAGTTACTCGATGGGGGACGGCTACACCTTC | CASSYSMGDGYTF
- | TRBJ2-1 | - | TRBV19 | TGTGCCAGTAGTATGAGGGGAGTTGAGCAGTTCTTC | CASSMRGVEQFF
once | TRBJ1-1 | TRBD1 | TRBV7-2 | TGTGCCAGCAGCTCCACCGCAGGGGGAACTGAAGCTTTCTTT | CASSSTAGGTEAFF
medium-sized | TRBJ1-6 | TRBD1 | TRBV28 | TGTGCCAGCAGTTCAGGGACAGAGTATAATTCACCCCTCCACTTT | CASSSGTEYNSPLHF
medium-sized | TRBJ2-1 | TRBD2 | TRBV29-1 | TGCAGCGTTGAAGAACTAGCGGGAGTGTTCTACAATGAGCAGTTCTTC | CSVEELAGVFYNEQFF
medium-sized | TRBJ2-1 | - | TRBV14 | TGTGCCAGCAGCCTCAGTAGACTCGGGGAGCAGTTCTTC | CASSLSRLGEQFF
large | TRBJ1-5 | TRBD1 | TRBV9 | TGTGCCAGCAGCCCGGGACAGGGCGGGCAGCCCCAGCATTTT | CASSPGQGGQPQHF
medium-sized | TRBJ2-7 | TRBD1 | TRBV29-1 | TGCAGCGTTGAAGACAACAGGGGGCTCAACGAGCAGTACTTC | CSVEDNRGLNEQYF
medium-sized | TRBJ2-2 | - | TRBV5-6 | TGTGCCAGCAGCTTATACGGAGCAGGGGTGGCCGGGGAGCTGTTTTTT | CASSLYGAGVAGELFF
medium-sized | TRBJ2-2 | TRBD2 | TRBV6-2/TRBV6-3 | TGTGCCAGCAGTCGACTAGCGGGAGAACTTAAGGCCGGGGAGCTGTTTTTT | CASSRLAGELKAGELFF